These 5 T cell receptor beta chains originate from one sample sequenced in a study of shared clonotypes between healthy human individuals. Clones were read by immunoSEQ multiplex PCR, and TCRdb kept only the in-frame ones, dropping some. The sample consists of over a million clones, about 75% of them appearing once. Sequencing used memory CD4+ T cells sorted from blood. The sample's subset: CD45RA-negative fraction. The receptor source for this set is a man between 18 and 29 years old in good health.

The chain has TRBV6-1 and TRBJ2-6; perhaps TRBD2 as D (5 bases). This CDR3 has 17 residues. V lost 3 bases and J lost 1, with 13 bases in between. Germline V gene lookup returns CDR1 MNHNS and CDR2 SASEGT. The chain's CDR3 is CASSEAGRRSGANVLTF. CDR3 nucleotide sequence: TGTGCCAGCAGTGAGGCGGGCAGGAGGTCTGGGGCCAACGTCCTGACTTTC.

For the CDR3, the DNA is TGTGCTAGTGGTTCAGGACAGGGTCCGAATGAGCAGTTCTTC. This sequence encodes CASGSGQGPNEQFF. This chain uses TRBV12-5 with TRBJ2-1; TRBD1 aligns across 8 bases. CDR1 is LGHNT and CDR2 is FRNRAP in the germline V gene. This CDR3 has 14 amino acids. With 4 bases clipped from V and 7 bases from J, the junction kept 6 bases outside the gene matches.

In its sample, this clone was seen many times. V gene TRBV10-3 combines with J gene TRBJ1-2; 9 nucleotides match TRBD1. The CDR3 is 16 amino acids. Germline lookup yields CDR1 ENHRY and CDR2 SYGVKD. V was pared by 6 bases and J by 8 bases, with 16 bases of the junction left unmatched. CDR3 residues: CAIRLPGQGSTMGYTF. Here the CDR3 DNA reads TGTGCCATCAGATTACCGGGACAGGGTTCCACTATGGGCTACACCTTC.

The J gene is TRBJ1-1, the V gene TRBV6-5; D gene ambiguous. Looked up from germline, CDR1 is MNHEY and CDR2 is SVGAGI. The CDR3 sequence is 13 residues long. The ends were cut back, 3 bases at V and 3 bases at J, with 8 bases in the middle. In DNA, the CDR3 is TGTGCCAGCAGTTATTTCGGGGACACTGAAGCTTTCTTT. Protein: CASSYFGDTEAFF.

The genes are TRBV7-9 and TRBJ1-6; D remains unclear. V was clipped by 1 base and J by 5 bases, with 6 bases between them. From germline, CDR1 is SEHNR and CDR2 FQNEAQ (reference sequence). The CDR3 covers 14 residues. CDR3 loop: CASSLVGNNSPLHF. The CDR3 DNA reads TGTGCCAGCAGCTTAGTAGGGAATAATTCACCCCTCCACTTT.